The 11 T cell receptor beta chains presented below share a single source sample, sequenced in a study of T cell responses to AZD1222 COVID-19 vaccine. Here immunoSEQ multiplex PCR was the method, and the copy in TCRdb shows in-frame clones only, minus some. Of approximately 31,000 clones in the sample, 70% to 90% were seen once. Specimen: peripheral blood, collected 28 days after the second AZD1222 dose. The source of these receptors is an adult who received the AZD1222 COVID-19 vaccine.

The chain uses TRBV9 and TRBJ1-5; 7 bases align to TRBD1. The V segment lost 2 bases and the J segment 3 bases; nucleotides outside the gene matches: 2. This CDR3 has 14 amino acids. Per germline, CDR1 SGDLS and CDR2 YYNGEE. The CDR3 spells CASSVGTDNQPQHF. Here the CDR3 DNA reads TGTGCCAGCAGCGTCGGGACAGACAATCAGCCCCAGCATTTT.

The chain links TRBV15 to TRBJ1-6, with D tentatively TRBD1 (6 bases). V was pared by 4 bases and J by 4 bases, with 17 bases between. The CDR3 runs 17 residues. Germline V gives CDR1 LNHNV, CDR2 YYDKDF (reference sequence). CDR3 coding DNA: TGTGCCACCAGCACACCCCAGGGGTCCCTATATAATTCACCCCTCCACTTT. Protein product: CATSTPQGSLYNSPLHF.

The chain couples TRBV3-1 (or the pseudogene TRBV3-2) to TRBJ1-2, with D maybe TRBD1 (5 bases). The V and J ends lost 4 bases and 6 bases respectively, with 15 bases between them. Germline V lookup: CDR1 LGHDT, CDR2 YNNKEL (reference sequence). This CDR3 has 14 residues. CDR3 sequence reads: CASSRSTGGNGYTF. The CDR3 nucleotides are TGTGCCAGCAGCCGATCAACCGGGGGAAATGGCTACACCTTC.

The chain has TRBV4-1 and TRBJ2-2; 13 bases map to TRBD2. Looked up from germline, CDR1 is MGHRA and CDR2 is YSYEKL. This CDR3 contains 18 residues. V lost 8 bases to trimming and J lost 7 bases; unmatched junction nucleotides: 16. The CDR3 loop reads CASQKTSGGPYRGGELFF. The CDR3 DNA reads as TGCGCCAGCCAAAAGACTAGCGGGGGGCCCTACCGTGGCGGGGAGCTGTTTTTT.

The chain employs TRBV7-9 and TRBJ1-4; unclear D gene. Trimming took 7 bases from V and 8 from J, leaving 14 bases between them. This CDR3 is built from 13 residues. CDR1 is SEHNR, CDR2 FQNEAQ, per germline (reference sequence). The CDR3 reads CASNLAGEEKLFF. The CDR3 coding sequence is TGTGCCAGCAACTTGGCAGGAGAAGAAAAACTGTTTTTT.

The chain joins TRBV4-3 to TRBJ1-6, with D unclear. This CDR3 comprises 13 residues. Per the germline V gene, CDR1 is LGHNA and CDR2 is YSLEER. Trimming removed 4 bases at V and 10 bases at J, with 11 bases between. The CDR3: CASSRFVGSPLHF. CDR3 DNA: TGCGCCAGCAGCCGATTCGTAGGGTCACCCCTCCACTTT.

The DNA for the CDR3 is TGTGCCAGTAGTGAGAGTCTCGGGCCCTTTAGGACTGAAGCTTTCTTT. It codes for CASSESLGPFRTEAFF. The rearrangement joins TRBV19 to TRBJ1-1; D remains unclear. In germline, CDR1 is LNHDA, CDR2 SQIVND (reference sequence). The CDR3 is 16 amino acids. V dropped 5 bases and J dropped 5 bases, with 21 bases sitting between them.

The gene calls are TRBV5-1 and TRBJ2-1; either TRBD1 or TRBD2 may fit D (6 bases each). CDR1 and CDR2 (germline): SGHRS, YFSETQ. Trimming cost V 6 bases and J 8 bases, with 12 bases left between them. The CDR3 loop spans 12 amino acids. Written as DNA, the CDR3 is TGCGCCAGCAAGGGGGGCGGGTATGAGCAGTTCTTC. Encoded protein: CASKGGGYEQFF. Based on the CDR3 plus reference TRBV5-1 and TRBJ2-1, the full variable domain is KAGVTQTPRYLIKTRGQQVTLSCSPISGHRSVSWYQQTPGQGLQFLFEYFSETQRNKGNFPGRFSGRQFSNSRSEMNVSTLELGDSALYLCASKGGGYEQFFGPGTRLTVL.

This clone was seen only a few times. The rearrangement joins TRBV9 to TRBJ1-2; TRBD1 is a possible D gene (5 bases). From germline, CDR1 is SGDLS and CDR2 YYNGEE. Trimming stripped 0 bases from V and 5 bases from J, with 5 bases between. The CDR3 loop spans 12 amino acids. The CDR3 region has the DNA TGTGCCAGCAGCGTAGAGGGGTATGGCTACACCTTC. It encodes CASSVEGYGYTF.

This chain joins TRBV7-3 and TRBJ2-6, with TRBD1 matching 7 bases. The CDR3 totals 17 residues. Germline V gene sequence: CDR1 SGHTA, CDR2 FQGTGA. Trimming at V came to 3 bases and at J to 2 bases, leaving 7 bases not matched to a gene. CDR3 nucleotide sequence: TGTGCCAGCAGCTTCTTCCAAGGACAGGCTGGGGCCAACGTCCTGACTTTC. As protein: CASSFFQGQAGANVLTF.

V and J are TRBV6-5 and TRBJ2-5, with TRBD1 as a possible D gene (6 bases). V lost 1 base and J 4 bases, leaving 10 bases between the germline ends. CDR1 and CDR2 from the germline V gene are MNHEY and SVGAGI. The CDR3 contains 14 residues. The CDR3 region is CASSYFTGSETQYF. Written as DNA, the CDR3 is TGTGCCAGCAGTTACTTTACAGGGTCAGAGACCCAGTACTTC.